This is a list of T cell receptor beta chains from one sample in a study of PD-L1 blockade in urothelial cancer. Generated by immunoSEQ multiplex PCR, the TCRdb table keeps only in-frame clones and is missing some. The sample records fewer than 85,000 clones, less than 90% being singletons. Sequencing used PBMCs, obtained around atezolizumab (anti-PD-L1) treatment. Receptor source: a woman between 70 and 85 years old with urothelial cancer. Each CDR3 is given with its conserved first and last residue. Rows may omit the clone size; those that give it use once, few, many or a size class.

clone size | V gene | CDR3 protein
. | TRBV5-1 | CASSQGAGLLLTDTQYF
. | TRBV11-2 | CASTLSVHYGYTF
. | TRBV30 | CAWNGASGTYEQYF
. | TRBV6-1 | CASSPTGMNEQFF
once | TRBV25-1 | CASSESLAGETEQYF
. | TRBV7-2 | CASSLRSRGGETQYF
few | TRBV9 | CASSGTSRRYTDTQYF
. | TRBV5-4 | CASSLQGGNQPQHF
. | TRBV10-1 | CASSDGIGNTGELFF
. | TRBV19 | CASSIVTRGHQPQHF
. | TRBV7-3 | CASSLNAGSEQYF
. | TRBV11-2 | CASSLRSGVGTANTGELFF
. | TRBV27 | CASRDRFNTEAFF
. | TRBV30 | CAWSVGLAGRYEQYF
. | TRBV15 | CATSRTIADEAFF
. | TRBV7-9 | CASSWDYSEQYF
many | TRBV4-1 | CASSQDRGLFSETQYF
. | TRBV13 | CASSLESGDSYEQYF
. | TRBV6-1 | CASSYQGVNWYF
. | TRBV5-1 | CASSLGGVNNEQFF
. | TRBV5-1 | CASSLRLAGDINEQFF
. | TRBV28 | CASSLFRFQETQYF
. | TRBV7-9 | CASSRGLAGGSPYEQYF
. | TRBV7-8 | CASSLNRQGLVGEQYF
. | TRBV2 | CASSGTQGFTYNEQFF
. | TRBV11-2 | CASSLGLDRGAYGYTF
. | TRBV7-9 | CASSFFGQGINNEQFF
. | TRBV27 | CASSRRQGGPQHF
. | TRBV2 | CASQGTSARNEQFF
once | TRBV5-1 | CASSLLGQGWETQYF
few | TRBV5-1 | CASGSNAGGVIAGELFF
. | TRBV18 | CASSTVNTGELFF
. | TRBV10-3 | CATRRAGQGATDTQYF
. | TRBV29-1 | CSVPEGGETQYF
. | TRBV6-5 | CASSYSTGATSYEQYF
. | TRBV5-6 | CASSRQGSGNTIYF
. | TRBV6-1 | CASMGLGRANEKLFF
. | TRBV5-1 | CASSTGQPQETQYF
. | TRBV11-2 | CASSPAGGGAGELFF
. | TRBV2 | CASSYIQGEAFF
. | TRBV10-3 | CAIQTRETYEQYF
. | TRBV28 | CASSLSGQIYEQYF
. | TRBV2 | CASSTGTGGLTDTQYF
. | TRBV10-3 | CAISPQGYQPQHF
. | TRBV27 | CASRPTGFPYEQYF
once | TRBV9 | CASSVGQGGYGYTF
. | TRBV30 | CAWSENLGQGGYTF
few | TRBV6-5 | CASRNRGDSNQPQHF
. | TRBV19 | CASSMNRNEKLFF
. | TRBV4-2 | CASSHGWASGGPQETQYF
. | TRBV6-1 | CASSKDSSGANVLTF
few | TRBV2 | CASRTANYGYTF
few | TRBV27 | CASSFSIRDYGYTF
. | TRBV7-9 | CASSLGTGANYGYTF
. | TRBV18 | CASSPDRGTNTGELFF
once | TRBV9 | CASDLRGGTGELFF
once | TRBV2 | CASSERWIAGWTDTQYF
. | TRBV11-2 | CASSRGLAEDNEQFF
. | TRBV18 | CASSPLRTGESYNSPLHF
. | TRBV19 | CASSMQGSGNTIYF